Each of the 4 T cell receptor beta chains below was sequenced from the same sample in a study of blood T cell repertoires in COVID-19. TCRdb's table, derived via immunoSEQ multiplex PCR, lists solely in-frame clones and lacks some. The sample holds 300,000 to 400,000 clones, 85% to 90% seen once. Sequencing was done on a sample of peripheral blood. All receptors derive from a woman between 45 and 60 years old with COVID-19, enrolled during active disease.

To note about this clone: The same CDR3 also results from other DNA sequences found in this sample. The rearrangement links TRBV5-1 to TRBJ2-1, with D maybe TRBD2 (6 bases). This CDR3 has 14 amino acids. V dropped 0 bases and J dropped 4 bases, with 8 bases sitting between them. The germline V gene encodes CDR1 SGHRS and CDR2 YFSETQ. CDR3 sequence (DNA): TGCGCCAGCAGCTTGGCGGGGGTGTACAATGAGCAGTTCTTC. Its translation is CASSLAGVYNEQFF.

The chain has TRBV11-2 and TRBJ2-1; no clear D gene. V was pared by 5 bases and J by 0 bases, with 14 bases between. CDR3 length equals 16 residues. Looked up from germline, CDR1 is SGHAT and CDR2 is FQNNGV. As DNA, the CDR3 is TGTGCCAGCAGCCGTTTTCGCTTGAGCTCCTACAATGAGCAGTTCTTC. Amino acid sequence: CASSRFRLSSYNEQFF.

This chain uses TRBV7-5 with TRBJ1-1; the table's D call, TRBD1, has no DNA check behind it. TRBV7-5 is deemed a pseudogene. CDR3 length equals 15 residues. For the CDR3, the DNA is TGTGTCAGAAGCGCAAGACAGGGTAGCGGCCCCGAAGCTTTCTTT. It yields the protein CVRSARQGSGPEAFF.

Comments on this clone: The sample holds other DNA sequences that translate to the same CDR3. The gene calls are TRBV9 and TRBJ1-5; D may be TRBD1 (6 bases). CDR3 length: 14 residues. The germline V and J ends were trimmed by 5 bases and 0 bases, with 9 bases remaining between them. Germline CDR1 reads SGDLS; CDR2 reads YYNGEE. The CDR3 loop reads CASSVDSSNQPQHF. CDR3 nucleotide sequence: TGTGCCAGCAGTGTGGACAGTAGCAATCAGCCCCAGCATTTT.